One and the same sample provided the 5 T cell receptor beta chains below, sequenced in a study of blood T cell repertoires in COVID-19 (dated by TCRdb to the early 2020s). Preparation of the library involved the immunoSEQ multiplex PCR assay. TCRdb limited this immuneACCESS table to in-frame rearrangements with V and J called. A share of clones is missing; checked studies link under half to unresolved V genes, and the rest is unexplained. The sample table lists around 160,000 clones, 80% of them with a count of one. The top ten clonotypes cover roughly 3.5% of the sample. The sample was PBMCs or T cells enriched from blood (not recorded which). The source is a woman between 55 and 75 years old who had recovered from COVID-19.

V usage is TRBV5-1 and J usage is TRBJ1-1; TRBD1 aligns across 12 bases. With 4 bases clipped from V and 3 bases from J, the junction kept 4 bases outside the gene matches. This CDR3 has 15 residues. The germline V gene encodes CDR1 SGHRS and CDR2 YFSETQ. The CDR3 protein is CASSGTGGRDTEAFF. Written as DNA, the CDR3 is TGCGCCAGCAGCGGGACAGGGGGCAGAGACACTGAAGCTTTCTTT.

The chain links TRBV27 to TRBJ1-5; 7 nucleotides agree with TRBD1. V lost 5 bases, J lost 3 bases, and 7 bases stayed unmatched. Per germline, CDR1 MNHEY and CDR2 SMNVEV (reference sequence). The length of the CDR3 is 15 residues. The CDR3 nucleotides read TGTGCCAGCAGTCCGAACACAGGGGTCAATCAGCCCCAGCATTTT. The encoded protein is CASSPNTGVNQPQHF.

This chain joins TRBV7-6 and TRBJ2-7; 9 bases are a match to TRBD1. V shed 5 bases, J shed 3 bases, and the junction held 5 bases outside the gene matches. There are 14 residues in the CDR3. Germline assignment: CDR1 SGHVS and CDR2 FNYEAQ. This CDR3 reads CASSPGQGLYEQYF. The CDR3 bases are TGTGCCAGCAGCCCGGGACAGGGCCTCTACGAGCAGTACTTC.

V usage is TRBV5-1 and J usage is TRBJ2-2, with TRBD1 matching 8 bases. The CDR3 has 19 amino acids. CDR1 and CDR2 (germline): SGHRS, YFSETQ. Unmatched junction bases numbered 17, after V lost 2 bases and J lost 5 bases. The DNA for the CDR3 is TGCGCCAGCAGCTTACGAATAGGAGGACAGGGCGGGTGGACCGGGGAGCTGTTTTTT. Translating gives CASSLRIGGQGGWTGELFF. Looking up the rest from reference TRBV5-1 and TRBJ2-2 gives the full variable domain: KAGVTQTPRYLIKTRGQQVTLSCSPISGHRSVSWYQQTPGQGLQFLFEYFSETQRNKGNFPGRFSGRQFSNSRSEMNVSTLELGDSALYLCASSLRIGGQGGWTGELFFGEGSRLTVL.

The chain recombines TRBV7-2 with TRBJ1-4, with D hard to call. The germline V and J ends were trimmed by 6 bases and 7 bases, with 6 bases remaining between them. The V gene's germline CDR1 is SGHTA and CDR2 FQGNSA. The CDR3 is 11 residues long. CDR3 loop: CASRRGEKLFF. Here the CDR3 DNA reads TGTGCCAGCAGGCGCGGTGAAAAACTGTTTTTT.